This T cell receptor beta chain was identified during a study of T-cell reconstitution after alpha-beta-depleted transplantation in children. J was trimmed by 4 bases and V by 4 bases; bases with no gene match: 0. This CDR3 contains 11 residues. Germline CDR1 reads SQVTM; CDR2 reads ANQGSEA. Many counts were recorded for this clonotype. Library preparation (for TCRbeta) was performed with unique molecular identifiers. TCRdb ran MiXCR on the PCR reads and lists one entry per CDR3 protein. The data contain 170,000 or so distinct CDR3 sequences, around 6.8% of them seen just once; the ten biggest clones take up approximately 2.9%.

The source material was PBMCs from the stem cell graft donor, sampled from the stem cell graft. V is TRBV29-1 and J is TRBJ2-7; 8 positions agree with TRBD1. This TCR came from a human donor who donated a stem cell graft to a child with Wiskott-Aldrich syndrome. As DNA, the CDR3 is TGCAGCGTTGGGACAGGGTACGAGCAGTACTTC. Its protein product is CSVGTGYEQYF.